This T cell receptor beta chain was documented in a study of cytomegalovirus exposure and HLA in healthy donors. General study findings and limits: The study carried out a later analysis of TCR beta sequences. It associated some 18,000 of them with specific HLA alleles at a false discovery rate of 0.05.

Healthy people donating bone marrow made up the donors. The CDR3 has 15 residues. CDR1 is SGHVS and CDR2 is FNYEAQ in the germline V gene. J was trimmed by 9 bases and V by 5 bases; bases with no gene match: 12. Primers for the PCR totalled 60 Vbeta and 13 Jbeta. Method: immunoSEQ multiplex PCR; TCRdb's copy keeps in-frame clones and lacks some. The sample carries some 110,000 clones, about 70% recorded once. Concerning this clone itself: As yet, its antigen is unknown.

This chain connects TRBV7-6 to TRBJ2-1, with 8 bases matching TRBD2. The sequenced sample was PBMCs. The receptor was isolated from a woman in her thirties in good health and CMV-seronegative. DNA for the CDR3: TGTGCCAGCAGCAGAGGGGAGCGGGAGTACGGTGAGCAGTTCTTC. Protein sequence: CASSRGEREYGEQFF.